Presented here are 9 T cell receptor beta chains from one specimen sequenced in a study of T-cell reconstitution after alpha-beta-depleted transplantation in children. Preparation of the TCRbeta library involved a method that used unique molecular identifiers. TCRdb used MiXCR to reprocess the PCR reads, holding one entry per CDR3 protein. Of about 360,000 distinct CDR3 sequences listed, 13% are singletons. The source was PBMCs, collected from the stem cell graft. Source of these receptors: a human donor who donated a stem cell graft to a child with Fanconi anemia.

This clonotype was recorded a few times. This chain joins TRBV7-2 and TRBJ1-1, with no clear D. CDR1 SGHTA and CDR2 FQGNSA come from the germline V gene. V shed 2 bases and J shed 0 bases, with 16 bases lying between them. The CDR3 loop spans 17 amino acids. DNA for the CDR3: TGTGCCAGCAGCTTAACCGGGATAGGAGTTGTGAACACTGAAGCTTTCTTT. Translated: CASSLTGIGVVNTEAFF. Variable domain in full (rest from reference TRBV7-2 and TRBJ1-1): GAGVSQSPSNKVTEKGKDVELRCDPISGHTALYWYRQSLGQGLEFLIYFQGNSAPDKSGLPSDRFSAERTGGSVSTLTIQRTQQEDSAVYLCASSLTGIGVVNTEAFFGQGTRLTVV.

This clonotype was seen a handful of times. The rearrangement uses TRBV4-2 and TRBJ2-1; 7 nucleotides align to TRBD1. CDR3 length equals 16 residues. CDR1 LGHNA and CDR2 YNFKEQ come from the germline V gene. The J segment lost 0 bases and the V segment lost 2 bases, leaving 4 bases of the junction unmatched. The CDR3 bases are TGTGCCAGCAGCCAACCAGGGGGTGGCTCCTACAATGAGCAGTTCTTC. It yields the protein CASSQPGGGSYNEQFF.

The chain couples TRBV18 to TRBJ1-2, with D uncertain. The CDR3 covers 14 residues. The germline V and J ends were trimmed by 5 bases and 8 bases, with 18 bases remaining between them. Germline CDR1 is KGHSH and CDR2 is LQKENI. This CDR3 is CASSSQSETGGYTF. In nucleotides, the CDR3 is TGTGCCAGCTCATCACAGAGCGAGACTGGGGGCTACACCTTC.

This chain links TRBV20-1 with TRBJ1-5; TRBD1 matches 7 bases. The CDR3 spans 14 residues. Germline assignment: CDR1 DFQATT and CDR2 SNEGSKA (reference sequence). V lost 6 bases to trimming and J lost 7 bases; unmatched junction nucleotides: 12. The CDR3 DNA sequence: TGCAGTGCAATCACAGGGGAGCCGGGCCAGCCCCAGCATTTT. Amino acids: CSAITGEPGQPQHF.

The CDR3 loop reads CASSLPLGQGGGEQYF. The CDR3 DNA follows: TGCGCCAGCAGCTTGCCGCTGGGACAGGGAGGAGGCGAGCAGTACTTC. The chain carries TRBV5-1 and TRBJ2-7; 9 bases agree with TRBD1. The CDR3 is 16 amino acids. V was clipped by 1 base and J by 6 bases; unmatched bases: 11. Germline-derived CDR1 and CDR2 are SGHRS and YFSETQ. The entire variable domain, with the rest obtained from reference TRBV5-1 and TRBJ2-7, is as follows: KAGVTQTPRYLIKTRGQQVTLSCSPISGHRSVSWYQQTPGQGLQFLFEYFSETQRNKGNFPGRFSGRQFSNSRSEMNVSTLELGDSALYLCASSLPLGQGGGEQYFGPGTRLTVT.

J is TRBJ1-2 and V is TRBV3-1; no definite D call. The CDR3 is 12 amino acids. V was cut by 1 base and J by 8 bases, with 8 bases left in between. Germline lookup yields CDR1 LGHDT and CDR2 YNNKEL (reference sequence). The CDR3 loop is CASSQVGTGYTF. CDR3 bases: TGTGCCAGCAGCCAAGTCGGCACCGGCTACACCTTC.

V usage is TRBV5-8 and J usage is TRBJ2-3, with 9 bases lining up with TRBD2. V dropped 0 bases and J dropped 2; count of bases not matched to a gene: 4. CDR3 length equals 16 residues. Germline V gene lookup returns CDR1 SGHTS and CDR2 YDEGEE. CDR3 region: CASSLGRGGATDTQYF. The DNA for the CDR3 is TGTGCCAGCAGCTTGGGGCGCGGGGGGGCCACAGATACGCAGTATTTT. Full variable domain (remainder filled in from reference TRBV5-8 and TRBJ2-3): EAGVTQSPTHLIKTRGQQATLRCSPISGHTSVYWYQQALGLGLQFLLWYDEGEERNRGNFPPRFSGRQFPNYSSELNVNALELEDSALYLCASSLGRGGATDTQYFGPGTRLTVL.

The chain uses TRBV5-1 and TRBJ2-3; D possibly corresponds to TRBD1 (5 bases). The germline CDR1 and CDR2 sequences are SGHRS and YFSETQ. The CDR3 is 13 residues long. Trimming removed 3 bases at V and 6 bases at J, with 11 bases between. In DNA, the CDR3 is TGCGCCAGCAGCTCTCCGACAGATGATACGCAGTATTTT. It specifies CASSSPTDDTQYF.

This clonotype was recorded a few times. The chain links TRBV7-6 to TRBJ1-5; D gene ambiguous. Trimming took off 1 base at V and 8 bases at J, with 9 bases between the two ends. Germline assignment: CDR1 SGHVS and CDR2 FNYEAQ. This CDR3 comprises 13 residues. CDR3: CASSLGPGKPQHF. DNA for the CDR3: TGTGCCAGCAGCTTAGGTCCCGGAAAGCCCCAGCATTTT.